These T cell receptor beta chains were read from a single sample in a study of identical twins. TCRdb re-called the 5' RACE reads through MiXCR, storing one row per CDR3 protein. The data show about 890,000 distinct CDR3 sequences, with 9% to 15% seen just once and roughly 1.6% held by the top ten. These same data were also listed under a study on yellow fever vaccine responses in identical twins.

The sample consisted of PBMCs. These receptors were obtained from a young woman in good health. CDR3s leave out the opening cysteine and the closing phenylalanine or tryptophan.

length	V	J	CDR3
12	TRBV27	TRBJ2-2	ASARDRPSGELF
14	TRBV7-9	TRBJ2-2	ASSLIPPSNTGELF
14	TRBV9	TRBJ2-1	ASSVTGTSGRAQQF
12	TRBV20-1	TRBJ2-7	SARGTSRIYEQY
12	TRBV20-1	TRBJ2-3	SARRGGGSDTQY
15	TRBV10-1	TRBJ2-1	ASSEYYDGRIGDEQF
8	TRBV20-1	TRBJ2-7	SAGRWEQY
15	TRBV6-1	TRBJ2-3	ASRPEPGTLYTDTQY
12	TRBV7-2	TRBJ2-5	ASSLGFQLGTQY
12	TRBV4-1	TRBJ2-5	ASSHRTLEETQY
10	TRBV5-6	TRBJ2-5	ASSSGFETQY
12	TRBV21-1	TRBJ2-1	ASSKGGGNNEQF
15	TRBV18	TRBJ2-2	ASSPPGTIQNTGELF
13	TRBV5-1	TRBJ2-1	ASTLGTGSYNEQF
13	TRBV5-1	TRBJ2-2	ASIETGSNTGELF
9	TRBV7-9	TRBJ2-3	ASSETDTQY